A selection of T cell receptor beta chains follows, all from one sample in a study of blood T cell repertoires in COVID-19. Profiling relied on immunoSEQ multiplex PCR, and the TCRdb table lists in-frame clones only, not all of them. The repertoire holds around 300,000 clones, roughly 89% seen once, with 2.5% to 3.5% in the top ten. The sample consisted of peripheral blood. Source of these receptors: a woman under 40 with active or convalescent COVID-19. Both conserved end residues are trimmed from each CDR3.

v_gene: TRBV19; j_gene: TRBJ2-7; CDR3aa: ASRRQAEYEQY
v_gene: TRBV27; j_gene: TRBJ2-1; CDR3aa: ASSLEYRGTNEQF
v_gene: TRBV5-1; j_gene: TRBJ1-1; CDR3aa: ASSRGQGPNTEAF
v_gene: TRBV3-1/TRBV3-2; j_gene: TRBJ2-7; CDR3aa: ASSLHGTGTLGQY
v_gene: TRBV30; j_gene: TRBJ1-2; CDR3aa: ACVLTGSYGYT
v_gene: TRBV28; j_gene: TRBJ1-2; CDR3aa: ASSPPGANYGYT
v_gene: TRBV5-4; j_gene: TRBJ1-2; CDR3aa: ASSLSSNYGYT
v_gene: TRBV28; j_gene: TRBJ2-2; CDR3aa: ASRYRQGKGTGELF
v_gene: TRBV28; j_gene: TRBJ1-3; CDR3aa: ASSPFQTRLLNTIY
v_gene: TRBV7-8; j_gene: TRBJ2-2; CDR3aa: ARGELF
v_gene: TRBV6-5; j_gene: TRBJ1-4; CDR3aa: ASRASQTHEKLF
v_gene: TRBV28; j_gene: TRBJ2-7; CDR3aa: ASSLRGLIYEQY
v_gene: TRBV6-5; j_gene: TRBJ1-5; CDR3aa: ASRQGGRVTWH
v_gene: TRBV2; j_gene: TRBJ1-4; CDR3aa: ASTRSGGLLF
v_gene: TRBV5-1; j_gene: TRBJ1-1; CDR3aa: ASSEPQGYTEAF
v_gene: TRBV29-1; j_gene: TRBJ2-2; CDR3aa: SVRRTLSGYTGELF
v_gene: TRBV30; j_gene: TRBJ2-1; CDR3aa: AWSAPPQRGDDNEQF
v_gene: TRBV19; j_gene: TRBJ1-5; CDR3aa: ASSIAANNQPQH
v_gene: TRBV19; j_gene: TRBJ1-6; CDR3aa: ASSISGTGHSPLH
v_gene: TRBV29-1; j_gene: TRBJ2-1; CDR3aa: SVDGQIPGNEQF
v_gene: TRBV6-6; j_gene: TRBJ2-3; CDR3aa: ASSHINRGPSTDTQY
v_gene: TRBV15; j_gene: TRBJ1-6; CDR3aa: ATSRDASAGAGYNSPLH
v_gene: TRBV4-3; j_gene: TRBJ2-3; CDR3aa: ASSQRRTGADTQY
v_gene: TRBV4-1; j_gene: TRBJ1-1; CDR3aa: ASSQGYSTEAF
v_gene: TRBV28; j_gene: TRBJ1-6; CDR3aa: ASSLSGGQGGSPLH
v_gene: TRBV5-1; j_gene: TRBJ1-1; CDR3aa: ASRHPREQTEAF
v_gene: TRBV14; j_gene: TRBJ2-1; CDR3aa: ASSQARLAYNEQF
v_gene: TRBV2; j_gene: TRBJ1-5; CDR3aa: ATITGDGQPQH
v_gene: TRBV4-3; j_gene: TRBJ2-3; CDR3aa: ASSQDPGQGSDTQY
v_gene: TRBV12-5; j_gene: TRBJ2-5; CDR3aa: ASGLGQVGETQY
v_gene: TRBV27; j_gene: TRBJ2-3; CDR3aa: ASSFRNTDTQY
v_gene: TRBV5-1; j_gene: TRBJ1-2; CDR3aa: ASSLGGTGTYGYT
v_gene: TRBV5-6; j_gene: TRBJ1-1; CDR3aa: ASSRDRGNTEAF
v_gene: TRBV7-2; j_gene: TRBJ1-1; CDR3aa: ASSLSGFLNTEAF
v_gene: TRBV7-2; j_gene: TRBJ2-3; CDR3aa: ASSPTGDTQY
v_gene: TRBV12-3/TRBV12-4; j_gene: TRBJ1-6; CDR3aa: ASSFGRSPLH
v_gene: TRBV7-3; j_gene: TRBJ2-3; CDR3aa: ASSRGLEGARDTQY
v_gene: TRBV6-4; j_gene: TRBJ2-7; CDR3aa: ASRDTSGGLAYEQY
v_gene: TRBV5-6; j_gene: TRBJ2-7; CDR3aa: ASSLSGSPTYYEQY
v_gene: TRBV4-3; j_gene: TRBJ1-4; CDR3aa: ASSRRTGSNEKLF
v_gene: TRBV20-1; j_gene: TRBJ2-1; CDR3aa: SASQPGVGNEQF
v_gene: TRBV3-1/TRBV3-2; j_gene: TRBJ2-6; CDR3aa: ASSLRTPQGTGANVLT
v_gene: TRBV30; j_gene: TRBJ2-7; CDR3aa: AWSGQDEQY
v_gene: TRBV11-3; j_gene: TRBJ2-1; CDR3aa: ASSSAGGGALGYEQF
v_gene: TRBV24-1; j_gene: TRBJ2-5; CDR3aa: ATQEGETQY
v_gene: TRBV18; j_gene: TRBJ2-7; CDR3aa: ASSPRQDYEQY
v_gene: TRBV6-4; j_gene: TRBJ1-2; CDR3aa: ASSAKQGASEGYT
v_gene: TRBV7-3; j_gene: TRBJ2-1; CDR3aa: ASRGTSGANEQF
v_gene: TRBV30; j_gene: TRBJ1-5; CDR3aa: AWDGRGGQPQH
v_gene: TRBV30; j_gene: TRBJ2-5; CDR3aa: ACSSGGSGGQGETQY